The 24 T cell receptor beta chains below come from one sample, sequenced in a study of spatial heterogeneity in lung cancer. TCRdb re-analysed the 5' RACE reads in MiXCR, keeping a single row per CDR3 protein. This sample has roughly 120,000 distinct CDR3 sequences, with 12% found just once. The time point denotes: blood at routine non-recurrence follow-up after resection. Extraction of whole RNA from tumor, nontumor lung or frozen PBMC preceded unsorted sequencing. The sample in question was PBMCs, obtained at follow-up. Receptors originate from a male donor with early-stage non-small cell lung cancer.

This clonotype showed up just a few times. The chain is built from TRBV5-1 and TRBJ2-2, with D perhaps TRBD2 (5 bases). From germline, CDR1 is SGHRS and CDR2 YFSETQ. V gave up 0 bases and J gave up 1 base, with 7 bases separating them. The CDR3 is 15 amino acids. The CDR3 DNA follows: TGCGCCAGCAGCTTGGTCGGGAAGAACACCGGGGAGCTGTTTTTT. Translation: CASSLVGKNTGELFF.

The V gene is TRBV2, the J gene TRBJ1-6; weak D call: TRBD1 (6 bases). The CDR3 spans 16 residues. Germline CDR1 and CDR2: SNHLY and FYNNEI. V was cut by 5 bases and J by 5 bases, with 16 bases left in between. In DNA form, the CDR3 reads TGTGCCAGCAGTTCACAGGGTGCTGATAATAATTCACCCCTCCACTTT. This codes for CASSSQGADNNSPLHF.

This clonotype was counted at least ten times. This sequence joins TRBV7-2 and TRBJ2-1; TRBD2 matches 14 bases. V trimming: 1 base; J trimming: 7 bases; junction bases outside the gene matches: 0. The CDR3 loop spans 15 amino acids. Germline V gene lookup returns CDR1 SGHTA and CDR2 FQGNSA. The CDR3 loop reads CASSLGLAGGNEQFF. The CDR3 nucleotides read TGTGCCAGCAGCTTAGGACTAGCGGGGGGGAATGAGCAGTTCTTC.

This clonotype was detected many times. V gene TRBV29-1 combines with J gene TRBJ2-1; 7 bases align to TRBD1. The V gene's germline CDR1 is SQVTM and CDR2 ANQGSEA. This CDR3 has 15 residues. V trimming: 6 bases; J trimming: 2 bases; junction bases outside the gene matches: 10. The CDR3 sequence is CSVVLRDRAYNEQFF. CDR3 bases: TGCAGCGTAGTCCTCCGGGACAGAGCCTACAATGAGCAGTTCTTC.

The V and J genes are TRBV12-3 or TRBV12-4 and TRBJ2-2, with unresolved D. V was shortened by 5 bases and J by 4 bases, with 14 bases between the two germline ends. The CDR3 is 15 residues long. The CDR3 loop is CASSPRVWGTGELFF. As DNA, the CDR3 is TGTGCCAGCAGTCCTAGGGTATGGGGCACCGGGGAGCTGTTTTTT.

This clonotype was recorded at least ten times. The V gene is TRBV20-1, the J gene TRBJ1-6; a possible D gene is TRBD1 (5 bases). The V gene's germline CDR1 is DFQATT and CDR2 SNEGSKA (reference sequence). The CDR3 extends over 16 amino acids. V was cut by 6 bases and J by 5 bases, with 20 bases left in between. In DNA form, the CDR3 reads TGCAGTGCCTATCTGACCCGGGGGATTAATAATTCACCCCTCCACTTT. It is translated as CSAYLTRGINNSPLHF.

This clonotype was detected a few times. This chain connects TRBV20-1 to TRBJ1-3; TRBD1 might be the D (5 bases). CDR3 length: 14 residues. Trimming removed 3 bases at V and 0 bases at J, with 9 bases between. Germline V lookup: CDR1 DFQATT, CDR2 SNEGSKA (reference sequence). The CDR3: CSASVQGSGNTIYF. CDR3 coding DNA: TGCAGTGCTAGTGTCCAGGGCTCTGGAAACACCATATATTTT.

The chain recombines TRBV25-1 with TRBJ1-1; 8 nucleotides line up with TRBD1. The ends lost 3 bases at V and 1 base at J; junction bases unmatched: 4. The germline CDR1 and CDR2 sequences are MGHDK and SYGVNS. The CDR3 runs 15 residues. CDR3 amino acids: CASSETGVRNTEAFF. The CDR3 coding sequence is TGTGCCAGCAGTGAGACAGGGGTTCGGAACACTGAAGCTTTCTTT.

This clonotype was picked up many times. The chain has TRBV4-3 and TRBJ1-6; unclear D gene. The CDR3 totals 17 residues. V was trimmed by 0 bases and J by 0 bases, leaving 9 bases between them. The germline V gene encodes CDR1 LGHNA and CDR2 YSLEER. The CDR3 DNA reads TGCGCCAGCAGCCAAGATGTGGGAGCCTCCTATAATTCACCCCTCCACTTT. It is translated as CASSQDVGASYNSPLHF.

This clonotype was detected many times. The V gene is TRBV5-4, the J gene TRBJ2-7; D is unresolved. The germline V gene has CDR1 SGHNT and CDR2 YYREEE (reference sequence). Trimming cost V 4 bases and J 2 bases, with 13 bases left between them. CDR3 length: 14 residues. CDR3 protein: CASSQYSIAYEQYF. CDR3 DNA sequence: TGTGCCAGCAGCCAGTACTCAATCGCCTACGAGCAGTACTTC.

This clonotype was observed at least ten times. The V gene is TRBV12-3 or TRBV12-4, the J gene TRBJ2-1; 7 positions agree with TRBD1. The CDR3 has 12 residues. Trimming cost V 4 bases and J 10 bases; bases outside gene matches: 4. In nucleotides, the CDR3 is TGTGCCAGCAGTTCAACAGGGGTCGAGCAGTTCTTC. Translated, it gives CASSSTGVEQFF.

This clonotype came up a few times. V is TRBV5-5 and J is TRBJ2-5; D might be TRBD1 or TRBD2, each matching 6 bases. Germline values: CDR1 SGHKS, CDR2 YYEKEE (reference sequence). Trimming shortened V by 6 bases and J by 4 bases, and 16 bases separated the two germline ends. The CDR3 covers 14 residues. The CDR3 DNA sequence: TGTGCCAGCATTAGGGGGGTGGCCACAGAGACCCAGTACTTC. It yields the protein CASIRGVATETQYF.

This clonotype has a handful of counts. This chain joins TRBV5-4 and TRBJ2-6; no definite D call. V dropped 4 bases and J dropped 0 bases, with 14 bases sitting between them. Germline lookup yields CDR1 SGHNT and CDR2 YYREEE (reference sequence). This CDR3 has 17 amino acids. For the CDR3, the DNA is TGTGCCAGCAGCCCGCCGTGGTTCAGCTCTGGGGCCAACGTCCTGACTTTC. This gives the protein CASSPPWFSSGANVLTF. The entire variable domain, with the rest obtained from reference TRBV5-4 and TRBJ2-6, is as follows: ETGVTQSPTHLIKTRGQQVTLRCSSQSGHNTVSWYQQALGQGPQFIFQYYREEENGRGNFPPRFSGLQFPNYSSELNVNALELDDSALYLCASSPPWFSSGANVLTFGAGSRLTVL.

V usage is TRBV7-8 and J usage is TRBJ1-2; D is ambiguous. This CDR3 has 16 amino acids. The germline CDR1 and CDR2 sequences are SGHVS and FQNEAQ. V was cut by 5 bases and J by 2 bases, with 18 bases left in between. The CDR3 reads CASSDGPGELNYGYTF. Written as DNA, the CDR3 is TGTGCCAGCAGCGATGGGCCTGGGGAGCTCAACTATGGCTACACCTTC.

This clonotype has a handful of counts. The rearrangement uses TRBV24-1 and TRBJ1-2; D is possibly TRBD1 (5 bases). CDR1 is KGHDR and CDR2 is SFDVKD in the germline V gene. Between the trimmed V and J ends, which lost 3 bases and 5 bases, there was a span of 9 bases. The CDR3 has 13 amino acids. Written as DNA, the CDR3 is TGTGCCACCAGTGATATGTCAGGGTATGGCTACACCTTC. Protein: CATSDMSGYGYTF.

This clonotype was counted only a few times. This chain connects TRBV7-8 to TRBJ1-5, with D perhaps TRBD1 (5 bases). V was trimmed by 1 base and J by 1 base, leaving 11 bases between them. Germline V gene data show CDR1 as SGHVS and CDR2 as FQNEAQ. The CDR3 consists of 16 residues. The CDR3: CASSLVSRGSNQPQHF. CDR3 in DNA: TGTGCCAGCAGCTTAGTCTCGCGGGGCAGCAATCAGCCCCAGCATTTT.

This clonotype has more than one count but fewer than ten. The chain recombines TRBV20-1 with TRBJ2-7; D ambiguous. CDR1 and CDR2 from the germline V gene are DFQATT and SNEGSKA (reference sequence). V lost 6 bases and J 2 bases, leaving 14 bases between the germline ends. The CDR3 is 13 amino acids. This CDR3 is CSAHLGRAYEQYF. The CDR3 DNA follows: TGCAGTGCCCACTTGGGTAGGGCCTACGAGCAGTACTTC.

J is TRBJ1-1 and V is TRBV18; 9 bases align to TRBD1. This CDR3 has 15 amino acids. Unmatched junction bases numbered 0, after V lost 0 bases and J lost 1 base. Germline V CDR1 and CDR2: KGHSH, LQKENI. CDR3 nucleotides: TGTGCCAGCTCACCACCGGGACAGGGGAACACTGAAGCTTTCTTT. Translated: CASSPPGQGNTEAFF.

The rearrangement links TRBV10-3 to TRBJ2-7; 7 bases agree with TRBD1. The CDR3 runs to 13 residues. Germline CDR1 reads ENHRY; CDR2 reads SYGVKD. After removal of 7 bases from V and 2 bases from J, the junction contained 5 bases not matched to a gene. CDR3 protein: CAIKDRLTYEQYF. CDR3 nucleotides: TGTGCCATCAAGGACAGGTTAACCTACGAGCAGTACTTC.

The chain has TRBV15 and TRBJ1-2; no firm D call. The CDR3 extends over 15 amino acids. In germline, CDR1 is LNHNV, CDR2 YYDKDF (reference sequence). V shed 0 bases and J shed 3 bases, with 11 bases lying between them. The CDR3 here is CATSRESFGDYGYTF. DNA for the CDR3: TGTGCCACCAGCAGAGAGAGCTTCGGTGACTATGGCTACACCTTC.

The rearrangement joins TRBV4-3 to TRBJ2-1, with a tentative D call TRBD2 (6 bases). Germline V CDR1 and CDR2: LGHNA, YSLEER. This CDR3 spans 15 amino acids. The ends were cut back, 0 bases at V and 3 bases at J, with 9 bases in the middle. The CDR3 loop reads CASSQDWTNYNEQFF. The DNA of the CDR3 is TGCGCCAGCAGCCAAGACTGGACTAACTACAATGAGCAGTTCTTC.

This clonotype turned up a few times. The gene calls are TRBV24-1 and TRBJ1-2; 10 bases match TRBD1. Germline V lookup: CDR1 KGHDR, CDR2 SFDVKD. The CDR3 has 15 residues. With 3 bases clipped from V and 6 bases from J, the junction kept 6 bases outside the gene matches. CDR3 nucleotide sequence: TGTGCCACCAGTGATAACCCGGGACAGGGGCATGGCTACACCTTC. This translates into CATSDNPGQGHGYTF.

In its sample, this clonotype was seen a few times. The J gene is TRBJ2-5, the V gene TRBV12-3 or TRBV12-4; 12 nucleotides match TRBD2. This CDR3 comprises 14 residues. V trimming: 6 bases; J trimming: 5 bases; junction bases outside the gene matches: 4. The CDR3 loop reads CASSPSGGAETQYF. CDR3 coding DNA: TGTGCCAGCAGCCCTAGCGGGGGGGCTGAGACCCAGTACTTC.

V gene TRBV5-1 combines with J gene TRBJ2-1, with D possibly being TRBD1 (6 bases). This CDR3 spans 13 amino acids. Trimming left V 2 bases short and J 6 bases short, with 9 bases between. Germline assignment: CDR1 SGHRS and CDR2 YFSETQ. The CDR3 reads CASSLQQGNEQFF. The CDR3 coding sequence is TGCGCCAGCAGCTTACAACAGGGCAATGAGCAGTTCTTC. The whole variable domain, filled in from reference TRBV5-1 and TRBJ2-1, reads KAGVTQTPRYLIKTRGQQVTLSCSPISGHRSVSWYQQTPGQGLQFLFEYFSETQRNKGNFPGRFSGRQFSNSRSEMNVSTLELGDSALYLCASSLQQGNEQFFGPGTRLTVL.